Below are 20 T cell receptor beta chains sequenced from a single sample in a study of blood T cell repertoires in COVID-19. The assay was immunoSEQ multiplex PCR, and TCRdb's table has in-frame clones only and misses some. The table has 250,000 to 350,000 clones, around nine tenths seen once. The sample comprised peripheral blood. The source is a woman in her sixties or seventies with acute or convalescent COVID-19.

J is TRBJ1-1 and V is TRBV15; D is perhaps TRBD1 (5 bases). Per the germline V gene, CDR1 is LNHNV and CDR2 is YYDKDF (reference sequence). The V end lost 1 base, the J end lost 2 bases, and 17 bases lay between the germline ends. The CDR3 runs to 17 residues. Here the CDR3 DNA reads TGTGCCACCAGCAGAGTCCCGCGGGACTTCCTAAACACTGAAGCTTTCTTT. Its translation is CATSRVPRDFLNTEAFF.

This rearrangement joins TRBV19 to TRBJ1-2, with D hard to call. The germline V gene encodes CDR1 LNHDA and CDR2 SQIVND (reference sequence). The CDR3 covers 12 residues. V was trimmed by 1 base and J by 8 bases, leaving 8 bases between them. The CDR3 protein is CASSIGQRGYTF. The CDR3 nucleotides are TGTGCCAGTAGTATAGGTCAGCGCGGCTACACCTTC.

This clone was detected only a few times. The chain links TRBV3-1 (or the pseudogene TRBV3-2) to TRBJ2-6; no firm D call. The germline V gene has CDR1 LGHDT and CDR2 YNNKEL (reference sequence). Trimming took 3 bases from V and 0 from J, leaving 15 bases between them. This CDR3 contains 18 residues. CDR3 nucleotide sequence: TGTGCCAGCAGCCATTTCTGGGCCCGCAGCTCTGGGGCCAACGTCCTGACTTTC. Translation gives CASSHFWARSSGANVLTF.

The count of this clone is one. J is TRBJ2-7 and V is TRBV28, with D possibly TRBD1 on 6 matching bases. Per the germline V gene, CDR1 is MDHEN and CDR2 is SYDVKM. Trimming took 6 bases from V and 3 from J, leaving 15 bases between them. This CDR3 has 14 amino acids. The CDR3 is CASRPVGRGYEQYF. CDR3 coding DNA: TGTGCCAGCAGACCCGTGGGCAGGGGCTACGAGCAGTACTTC. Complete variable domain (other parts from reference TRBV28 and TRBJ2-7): DVKVTQSSRYLVKRTGEKVFLECVQDMDHENMFWYRQDPGLGLRLIYFSYDVKMKEKGDIPEGYSVSREKKERFSLILESASTNQTSMYLCASRPVGRGYEQYFGPGTRLTVT.

In DNA, the CDR3 is TGCAGCGTTATAGGCGGGGGCAGAGATGAAAAACTGTTTTTT. Its protein product is CSVIGGGRDEKLFF. The rearrangement uses TRBV29-1 and TRBJ1-4; D may be TRBD1 (6 bases). The germline V and J ends were trimmed by 5 bases and 6 bases, with 16 bases remaining between them. The germline CDR1 and CDR2 sequences are SQVTM and ANQGSEA. The CDR3 length is 14 residues.

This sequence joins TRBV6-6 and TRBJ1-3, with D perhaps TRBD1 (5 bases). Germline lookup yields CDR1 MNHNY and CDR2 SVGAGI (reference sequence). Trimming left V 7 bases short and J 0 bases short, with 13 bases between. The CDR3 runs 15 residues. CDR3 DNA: TGTGCCAGCACACCCGACAGATCCTCTGGAAACACCATATATTTT. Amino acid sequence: CASTPDRSSGNTIYF.

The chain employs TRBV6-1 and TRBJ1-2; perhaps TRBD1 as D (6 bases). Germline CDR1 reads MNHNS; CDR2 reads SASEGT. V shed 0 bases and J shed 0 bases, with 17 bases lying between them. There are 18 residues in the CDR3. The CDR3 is CASSEAATGPHPNYGYTF. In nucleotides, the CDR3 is TGTGCCAGCAGTGAAGCGGCGACAGGTCCCCACCCTAACTATGGCTACACCTTC.

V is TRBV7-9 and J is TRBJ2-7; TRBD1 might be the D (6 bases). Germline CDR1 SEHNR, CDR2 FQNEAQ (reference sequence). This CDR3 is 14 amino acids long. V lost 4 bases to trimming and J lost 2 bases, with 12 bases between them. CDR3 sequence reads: CASSSRQEPYEQYF. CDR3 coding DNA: TGTGCCAGCAGCTCCCGACAGGAACCCTACGAGCAGTACTTC.

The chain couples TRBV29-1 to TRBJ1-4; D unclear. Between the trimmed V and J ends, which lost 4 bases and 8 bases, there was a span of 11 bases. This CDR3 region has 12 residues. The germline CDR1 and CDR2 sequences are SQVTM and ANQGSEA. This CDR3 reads CSVVDGNEKLFF. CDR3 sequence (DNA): TGCAGCGTTGTGGACGGGAACGAAAAACTGTTTTTT.

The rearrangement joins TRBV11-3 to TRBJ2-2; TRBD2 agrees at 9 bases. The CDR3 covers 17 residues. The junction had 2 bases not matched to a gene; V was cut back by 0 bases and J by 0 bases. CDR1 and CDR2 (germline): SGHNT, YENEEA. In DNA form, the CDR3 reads TGTGCCAGCAGCTTAGAATTAGCGGGGGCGAACACCGGGGAGCTGTTTTTT. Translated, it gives CASSLELAGANTGELFF.

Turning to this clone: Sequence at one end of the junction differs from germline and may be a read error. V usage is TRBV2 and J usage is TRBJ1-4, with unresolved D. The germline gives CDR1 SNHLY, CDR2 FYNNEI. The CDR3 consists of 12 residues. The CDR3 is CASSESRERLFF. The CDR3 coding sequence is TGTGCCAGCAGTGAGAGCCGTGAAAGACTGTTTTTT.

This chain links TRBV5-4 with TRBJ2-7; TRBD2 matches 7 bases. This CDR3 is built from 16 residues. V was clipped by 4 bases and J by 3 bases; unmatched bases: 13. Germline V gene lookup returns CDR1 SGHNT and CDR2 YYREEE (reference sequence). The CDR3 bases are TGTGCCAGCAGCCCCGGGGGGACCCGGGTAGGCTACGAGCAGTACTTC. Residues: CASSPGGTRVGYEQYF.

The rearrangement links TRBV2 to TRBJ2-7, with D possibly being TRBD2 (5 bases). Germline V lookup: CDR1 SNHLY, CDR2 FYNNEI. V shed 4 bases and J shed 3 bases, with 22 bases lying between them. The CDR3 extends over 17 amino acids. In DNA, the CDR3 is TGTGCCAGCAGTGTAGACTGGAGATTGGGAGCCGGCTACGAGCAGTACTTC. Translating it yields CASSVDWRLGAGYEQYF.

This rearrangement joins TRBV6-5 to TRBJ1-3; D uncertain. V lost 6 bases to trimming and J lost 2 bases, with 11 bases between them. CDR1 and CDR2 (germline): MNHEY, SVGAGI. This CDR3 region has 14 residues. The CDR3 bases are TGTGCCAGCAGGGGTTCCGGGGCTGGAAACACCATATATTTT. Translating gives CASRGSGAGNTIYF.

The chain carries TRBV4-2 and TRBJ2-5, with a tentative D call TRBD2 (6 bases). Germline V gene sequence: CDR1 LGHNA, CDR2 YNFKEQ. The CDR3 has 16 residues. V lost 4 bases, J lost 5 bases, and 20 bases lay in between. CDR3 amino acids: CASSPYPKTRAETQYF. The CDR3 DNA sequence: TGTGCCAGCAGCCCCTACCCTAAGACTAGGGCTGAGACCCAGTACTTC.

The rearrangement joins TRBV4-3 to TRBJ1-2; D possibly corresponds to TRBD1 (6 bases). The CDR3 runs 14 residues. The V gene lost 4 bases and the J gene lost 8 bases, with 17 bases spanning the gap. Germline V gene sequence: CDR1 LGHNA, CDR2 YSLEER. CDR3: CASSLQGGGQGYTF. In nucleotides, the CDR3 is TGCGCCAGCAGCCTTCAAGGGGGGGGTCAGGGCTACACCTTC.

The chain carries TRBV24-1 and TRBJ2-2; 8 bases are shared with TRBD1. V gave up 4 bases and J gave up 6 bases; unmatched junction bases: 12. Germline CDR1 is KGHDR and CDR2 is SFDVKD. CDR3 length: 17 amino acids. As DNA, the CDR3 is TGTGCCACCAGTGACTCAGGACAGGGCCCGTTGGCCGGGGAGCTGTTTTTT. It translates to CATSDSGQGPLAGELFF.

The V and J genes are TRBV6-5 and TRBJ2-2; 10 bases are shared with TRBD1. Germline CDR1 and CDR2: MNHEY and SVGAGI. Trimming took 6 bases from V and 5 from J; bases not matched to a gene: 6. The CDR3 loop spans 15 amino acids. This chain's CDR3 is CASRPGTGATGELFF. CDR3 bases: TGTGCCAGCAGGCCCGGGACAGGGGCGACCGGGGAGCTGTTTTTT.

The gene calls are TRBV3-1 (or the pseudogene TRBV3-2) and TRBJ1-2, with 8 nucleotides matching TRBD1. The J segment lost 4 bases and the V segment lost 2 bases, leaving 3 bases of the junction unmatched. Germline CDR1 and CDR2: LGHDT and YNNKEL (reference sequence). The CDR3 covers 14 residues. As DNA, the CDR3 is TGTGCCAGCAGCCAACGACAGGGGACCTATGGCTACACCTTC. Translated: CASSQRQGTYGYTF.

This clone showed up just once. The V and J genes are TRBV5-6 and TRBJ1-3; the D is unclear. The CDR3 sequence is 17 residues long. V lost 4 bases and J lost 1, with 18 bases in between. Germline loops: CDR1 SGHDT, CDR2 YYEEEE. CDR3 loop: CASSLKSGTGSGNTIYF. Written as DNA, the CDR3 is TGTGCCAGCAGCCTGAAGAGTGGCACGGGATCTGGAAACACCATATATTTT.